This record covers a single T cell receptor (beta chain). The authors' processing: The assay estimated nucleated cells by amplifying reference gene primers. The protocol was immunoSEQ multiplex PCR, while the TCRdb copy is restricted to in-frame clones and leaves out a portion. V, J and clone size are those of that table, while D and trimming were read from the DNA. The sample has more than 200,000 clones, 84% seen once. Trimming cost V 5 bases and J 0 bases, with 15 bases left between them. CDR3 length: 16 amino acids. Germline CDR1 is SGHKS and CDR2 is YYEKEE (reference sequence). These data originate in a study of blood T cell repertoires in COVID-19.

The source of this sequence is a man aged 55 to 69 with acute or convalescent COVID-19. Sample: peripheral blood. The V call is TRBV5-5, the J call TRBJ1-3; a weak D match, TRBD1 (6 bases). CDR3 sequence: CASRSTGTISGNTIYF. The CDR3 DNA is TGTGCCAGCAGATCGACCGGGACAATCTCTGGAAACACCATATATTTT.